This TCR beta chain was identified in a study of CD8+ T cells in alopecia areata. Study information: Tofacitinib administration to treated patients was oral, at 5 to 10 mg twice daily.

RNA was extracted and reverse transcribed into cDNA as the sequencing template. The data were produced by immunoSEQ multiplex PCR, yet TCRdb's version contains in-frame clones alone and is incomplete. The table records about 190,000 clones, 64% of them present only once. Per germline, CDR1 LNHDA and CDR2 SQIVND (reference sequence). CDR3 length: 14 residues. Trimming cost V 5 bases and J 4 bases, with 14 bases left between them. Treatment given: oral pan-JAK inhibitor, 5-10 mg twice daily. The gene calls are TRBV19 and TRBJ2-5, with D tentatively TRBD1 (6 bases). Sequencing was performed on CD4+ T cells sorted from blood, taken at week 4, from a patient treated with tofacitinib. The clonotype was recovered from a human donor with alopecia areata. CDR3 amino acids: CASSSGAGPETQYF. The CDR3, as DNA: TGTGCCAGTAGTTCAGGGGCAGGTCCAGAGACCCAGTACTTC.